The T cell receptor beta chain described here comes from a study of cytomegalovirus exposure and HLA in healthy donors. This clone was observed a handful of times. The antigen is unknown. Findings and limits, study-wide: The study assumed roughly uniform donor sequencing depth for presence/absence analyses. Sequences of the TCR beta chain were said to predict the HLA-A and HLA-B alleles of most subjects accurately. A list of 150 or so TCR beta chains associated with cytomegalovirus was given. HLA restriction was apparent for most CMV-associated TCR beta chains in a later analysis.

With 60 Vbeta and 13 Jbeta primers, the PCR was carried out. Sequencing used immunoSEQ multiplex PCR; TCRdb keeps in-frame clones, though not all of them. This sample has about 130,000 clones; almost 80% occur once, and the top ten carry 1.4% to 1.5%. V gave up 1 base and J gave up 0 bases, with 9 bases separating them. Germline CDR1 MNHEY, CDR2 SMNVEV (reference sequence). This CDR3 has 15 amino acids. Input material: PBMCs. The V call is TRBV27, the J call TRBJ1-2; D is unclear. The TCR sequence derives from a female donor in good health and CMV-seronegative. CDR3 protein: CASSLYRGSNYGYTF. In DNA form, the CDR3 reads TGTGCCAGCAGTTTATATCGCGGTTCTAACTATGGCTACACCTTC.